The clone carrying this TCR beta chain came up once. Its antigen is undetermined. This sample was included in a study of Ad26.COV2.S vaccination and SARS-CoV-2 variants. Whole-study context: Ad26.COV2.S given intramuscularly, once or twice 56 days apart. General study points: Measurement of non-spike TCR breadth gave similar results in vaccine and placebo recipients. Using TCR breadth and depth analyses may have led to underestimated total T cell responses.

The V and J ends lost 2 bases and 5 bases respectively, with 9 bases between them. This CDR3 is 13 amino acids long. The germline V gene encodes CDR1 LNHNV and CDR2 YYDKDF (reference sequence). The treatment denotes: some 19 received Ad26.COV2.S at low or high dose, single or two shots; five or six received placebo; per-sample allocation not given. Sampling was done on day 63 after the first vaccine or placebo injection. The table came from immunoSEQ multiplex PCR; TCRdb's copy has only in-frame clones and leaves some out. The table has approximately 340,000 clones, roughly 81% seen once. The clonotype was recovered from a person between 18 and 65 years old who received the Ad26.COV2.S COVID-19 vaccine or a placebo. The chain recombines TRBV15 with TRBJ2-5; D call uncertain. Sequences were derived from peripheral blood, sampled in a trial of Ad26.COV2.S vaccine versus placebo. The CDR3 bases are TGTGCCACCAGCAGAACGATAGATGAGACCCAGTACTTC. Translation: CATSRTIDETQYF.